Listed below are T cell receptor beta chains from one sample, sequenced in a study of blood T cell repertoires in COVID-19. Measured with immunoSEQ multiplex PCR; TCRdb has only the in-frame clones, and not every one. The table includes about 64,000 clones, about 88% detected once. Sequencing input: PBMCs or T cells enriched from blood (not recorded which). All receptors come from a woman aged 40 to 50 who had recovered from COVID-19. Both conserved end residues are part of each CDR3. Fields, in order: V gene, J gene, D gene, CDR3 protein. A D gene is named only where the DNA matches it firmly.

>TRBV5-6|TRBJ2-3|TRBD2
CASCRGTSGPDTQYF
>TRBV6-5|TRBJ1-6|TRBD1
CASSSGTGYNSPLHF
>TRBV10-3|TRBJ2-1|TRBD2
CAISESMRGEYEQFF
>TRBV5-4|TRBJ1-6|.
CASRYKGIYNSPLHF
>TRBV11-3|TRBJ2-7|TRBD1
CASSYGTGETYEQYF
>TRBV12-3/TRBV12-4|TRBJ1-2|TRBD1
CASSGGQAYGYTF
>TRBV5-4|TRBJ2-5|.
CASSLTSWETQYF
>TRBV7-8|TRBJ2-3|TRBD2
CASSSPRGLAGGPSTDTQYF
>TRBV11-3|TRBJ1-1|TRBD1
CASSLDGQEEAFF
>TRBV6-4|TRBJ1-2|.
CASSDSGQGLGYTF
>TRBV3-1/TRBV3-2|TRBJ2-3|TRBD2
CASSQAMPRGGTDTQYF
>TRBV14|TRBJ2-1|.
CASSGIGGVYNEQFF
>TRBV7-9|TRBJ1-2|.
CASSLEGAANYGYTF
>TRBV19|TRBJ2-3|TRBD1
CASSIGRGQGTDTQYF
>TRBV11-3|TRBJ2-7|TRBD1
CASSFGTGDEQYF
>TRBV19|TRBJ2-7|.
CASSIGRDYEQYF
>TRBV19|TRBJ2-5|TRBD1
CASSGWDRGEETQYF
>TRBV7-2|TRBJ2-5|.
CASSYNRAETQYF
>TRBV2|TRBJ2-3|TRBD1
CASRGTGADTQYF
>TRBV19|TRBJ1-2|.
CASSPVVGGGYTF
>TRBV2|TRBJ1-1|.
CASSGRVGTEAFF
>TRBV10-1|TRBJ2-3|.
CASSENGVSDTQYF
>TRBV6-2/TRBV6-3|TRBJ1-5|TRBD1
CASSYQTGFDQPQHF
>TRBV28|TRBJ1-1|TRBD1
CASRGHETGGGILGTEAFF
>TRBV7-7|TRBJ2-3|TRBD2
CASSLSGGSDTQYF
>TRBV5-6|TRBJ1-5|TRBD1
CASSPGTGAVNQPQHF
>TRBV6-4|TRBJ2-3|TRBD2
CASSDGTSGTDTQYF
>TRBV6-5|TRBJ2-7|TRBD1
CASSYSHRGNEQYF
>TRBV5-4|TRBJ2-4|.
CASSLAGQSVKNIQYF
>TRBV2|TRBJ2-2|TRBD1
CASSVDRVVTGELFF
>TRBV6-1|TRBJ2-7|TRBD2
CASSESKVGQRGLYEQYF
>TRBV19|TRBJ1-5|.
CASSIYRVPEPPNQPQHF
>TRBV6-5|TRBJ1-1|TRBD1
CASRKGQGNTEAFF
>TRBV7-9|TRBJ2-2|TRBD2
CASSNSGGTGELFF
>TRBV10-1|TRBJ1-2|TRBD1
CASSGGTDVQDGYTF
>TRBV7-3|TRBJ2-5|.
CASSPTGSPGTQYF
>TRBV6-4|TRBJ1-6|.
CASSDTVLNSPLHF
>TRBV6-5|TRBJ2-7|TRBD1
CASSLAGQGAYEQYF
>TRBV9|TRBJ2-5|.
CASSVGGGEETQYF
>TRBV15|TRBJ2-7|TRBD1
CATSRQGVYEQYF
>TRBV19|TRBJ1-5|.
CASNMASGQPQHF
>TRBV2|TRBJ1-5|TRBD1
CASSQGARREPQHF